This TCR beta chain was identified during a study of T cell responses to AZD1222 COVID-19 vaccine. The assay was immunoSEQ multiplex PCR, and TCRdb's table has in-frame clones only and misses some. This table holds 90,000 to 150,000 clones, roughly 88% found once. CDR1 SEHNR and CDR2 FQNEAQ come from the germline V gene (reference sequence). This CDR3 contains 15 residues. The V segment lost 5 bases and the J segment 7 bases; nucleotides outside the gene matches: 5. This chain joins TRBV7-9 and TRBJ1-6; 10 bases match TRBD1. The clonotype comes from an adult in good health. Sequences were derived from peripheral blood, sampled on day 0 of AZD1222 vaccination. CDR3 amino acids: CASSPRTGGNSPLHF. In nucleotides, the CDR3 is TGTGCCAGCAGCCCAAGGACAGGGGGGAATTCACCCCTCCACTTT. Drawing the rest from reference TRBV7-9 and TRBJ1-6, the complete variable domain is DTGVSQNPRHKITKRGQNVTFRCDPISEHNRLYWYRQTLGQGPEFLTYFQNEAQLEKSRLLSDRFSAERPKGSFSTLEIQRTEQGDSAMYLCASSPRTGGNSPLHFGNGTRLTVT.